This T cell receptor beta chain was profiled in a study of T cell repertoires in cytomegalovirus infection. Study-level background: Public TCR beta signatures marked donors with CMV infection and the matching HLA.

TCRdb processed the reads anew with MiXCR; each CDR3 protein has one entry. The repertoire holds under 200,000 distinct CDR3 sequences, with approximately 9.7% as singletons. V lost 0 bases and J lost 5, with 11 bases in between. CDR3 size: 14 residues. CDR1 SGHRS and CDR2 YFSETQ come from the germline V gene. Material for sequencing was PBMCs. The clonotype originates from a human donor in good health (CMV status not recorded). Some clones in this sample may be carry-over from other donors' samples. The chain has TRBV5-1 and TRBJ1-1; no clear D. The CDR3 loop reads CASSLVAGGTEAFF. The DNA for the CDR3 is TGCGCCAGCAGCTTGGTGGCGGGAGGTACTGAAGCTTTCTTT.